This TCR beta chain comes out of a study of T-cell memory formation after mild COVID-19. Study at large: For the most part, TCR clusters were specific to one donor.

The sample holds a few counts of this clonotype. A 5'RACE reaction primed in the constant segment made cDNA libraries of TCR alpha and TCR beta, and these carried sample barcodes and UMIs. TCRdb processed the 5' RACE reads anew with MiXCR; each CDR3 protein has one entry. The table lists 410,000 or so distinct CDR3 sequences, 20% to 30% of them singletons. This CDR3 comprises 15 residues. Per germline, CDR1 KGHSH and CDR2 LQKENI. The junction had 2 bases not matched to a gene; V was cut back by 2 bases and J by 1 base. The V and J genes are TRBV18 and TRBJ2-7; TRBD2 aligns across 10 bases. The sequence was collected from an adult woman who had mild COVID-19 (a few samples of this study predate the infection). Cell type and time point are not known. The sequencing input was PBMCs or a T cell subset sorted from them (not recorded which). Here the CDR3 reads CASSPATSGSYEQYF. CDR3 bases: TGTGCCAGCTCACCAGCGACTAGCGGGTCCTACGAGCAGTACTTC.